This T cell receptor beta chain was documented in a study of cytomegalovirus exposure and HLA in healthy donors. Whole-study findings and limits: Sequencing depth roughly uniform across donors was assumed in presence/absence analyses. In a later analysis, an Asian-associated ancestry cluster reportedly showed fewer N-insertions than the roughly 700-donor mean. Follow-up analysis found HLA locus-dependent TCR association rates, highest for DRB1 and lowest for HLA-C.

A multiplex PCR was run with 60 Vbeta primers and 13 Jbeta primers. TCRdb's table, derived via immunoSEQ multiplex PCR, lists solely in-frame clones and lacks some. The data show 160,000 or so clones, with 65% to 80% seen just once and approximately 4.6% held by the top ten. For this clone: The antigen is unknown.

The CDR3 spans 16 residues. Looked up from germline, CDR1 is SGHRS and CDR2 is YFSETQ. V was clipped by 0 bases and J by 1 base; unmatched bases: 0. This chain links TRBV5-1 with TRBJ2-3; 12 bases fit TRBD2. The sample taken for sequencing was PBMCs. The source is a man between 18 and 35 years old in good health and CMV-seropositive. The chain's CDR3 is CASSLGTSGGTDTQYF. CDR3 nucleotides: TGCGCCAGCAGCTTGGGGACTAGCGGGGGCACAGATACGCAGTATTTT.